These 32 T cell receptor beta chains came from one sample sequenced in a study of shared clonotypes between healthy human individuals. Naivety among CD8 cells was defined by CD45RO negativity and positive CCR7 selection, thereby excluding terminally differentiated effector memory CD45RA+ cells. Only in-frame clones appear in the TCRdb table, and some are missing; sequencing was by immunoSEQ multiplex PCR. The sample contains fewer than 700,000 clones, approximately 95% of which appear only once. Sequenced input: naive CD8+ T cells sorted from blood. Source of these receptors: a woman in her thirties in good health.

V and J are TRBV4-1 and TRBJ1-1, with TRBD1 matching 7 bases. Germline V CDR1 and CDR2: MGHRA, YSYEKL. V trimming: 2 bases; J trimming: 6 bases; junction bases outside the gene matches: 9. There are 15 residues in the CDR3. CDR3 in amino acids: CASSQSPGGNAEAFF. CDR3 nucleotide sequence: TGCGCCAGCAGCCAAAGCCCAGGGGGTAACGCTGAAGCTTTCTTT.

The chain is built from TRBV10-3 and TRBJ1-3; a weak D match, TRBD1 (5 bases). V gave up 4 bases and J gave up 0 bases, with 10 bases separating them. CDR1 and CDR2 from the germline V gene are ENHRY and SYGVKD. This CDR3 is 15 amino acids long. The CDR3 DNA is TGTGCCATCAGTGGTACAGGTTACTCTGGAAACACCATATATTTT. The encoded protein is CAISGTGYSGNTIYF.

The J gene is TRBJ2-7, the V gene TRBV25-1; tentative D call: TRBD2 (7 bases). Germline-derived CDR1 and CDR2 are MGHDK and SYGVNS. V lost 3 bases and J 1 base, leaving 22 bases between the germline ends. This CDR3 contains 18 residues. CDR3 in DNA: TGTGCCAGCAGTGAGATGCACAGGGAAGCGGGAACTTCCTACGAGCAGTACTTC. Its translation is CASSEMHREAGTSYEQYF.

DNA for the CDR3: TGTGCCAGCAGCGTAGGGATAGCGGCGGCCACAGATACGCAGTATTTT. It translates to CASSVGIAAATDTQYF. The chain uses TRBV9 and TRBJ2-3, with D perhaps matching TRBD2 (6 bases). CDR3 size: 16 residues. CDR1 is SGDLS, CDR2 YYNGEE, per germline. V was clipped by 0 bases and J by 2 bases, with 13 bases between them.

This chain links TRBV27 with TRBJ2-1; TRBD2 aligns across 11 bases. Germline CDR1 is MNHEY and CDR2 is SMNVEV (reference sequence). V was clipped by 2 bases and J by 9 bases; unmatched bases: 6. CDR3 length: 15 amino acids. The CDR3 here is CASSLIAGGSGEQFF. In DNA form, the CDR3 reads TGTGCCAGCAGTTTAATAGCGGGAGGGTCGGGTGAGCAGTTCTTC.

CDR3 nucleotide sequence: TGTGCCAGCAGCCTAGGGGCGGCAACTAATGAAAAACTGTTTTTT. This encodes CASSLGAATNEKLFF. This chain uses TRBV11-2 with TRBJ1-4, with D possibly matching TRBD1 (5 bases). This CDR3 contains 15 residues. The V end was cut by 5 bases, the J end by 0 bases, with 10 bases between. CDR1 SGHAT and CDR2 FQNNGV come from the germline V gene. Based on the CDR3 plus reference TRBV11-2 and TRBJ1-4, the full variable domain is EAGVAQSPRYKIIEKRQSVAFWCNPISGHATLYWYQQILGQGPKLLIQFQNNGVVDDSQLPKDRFSAERLKGVDSTLKIQPAKLEDSAVYLCASSLGAATNEKLFFGSGTQLSVL.

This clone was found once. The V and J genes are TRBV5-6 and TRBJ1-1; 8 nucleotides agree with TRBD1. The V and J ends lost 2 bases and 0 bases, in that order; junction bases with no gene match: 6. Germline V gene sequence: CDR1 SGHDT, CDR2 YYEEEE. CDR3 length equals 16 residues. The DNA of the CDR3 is TGTGCCAGCAGCTTCGGACAGGGTGGGGTGAACACTGAAGCTTTCTTT. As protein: CASSFGQGGVNTEAFF. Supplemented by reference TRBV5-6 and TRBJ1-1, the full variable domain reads DAGVTQSPTHLIKTRGQQVTLRCSPKSGHDTVSWYQQALGQGPQFIFQYYEEEERQRGNFPDRFSGHQFPNYSSELNVNALLLGDSALYLCASSFGQGGVNTEAFFGQGTRLTVV.

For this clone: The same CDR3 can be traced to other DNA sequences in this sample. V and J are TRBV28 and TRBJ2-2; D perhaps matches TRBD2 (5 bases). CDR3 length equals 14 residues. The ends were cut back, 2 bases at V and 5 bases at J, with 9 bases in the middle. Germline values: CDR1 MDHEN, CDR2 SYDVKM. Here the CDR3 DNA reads TGTGCCAGCAGTTTAGCGGGTAGTACCGGGGAGCTGTTTTTT. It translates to CASSLAGSTGELFF.

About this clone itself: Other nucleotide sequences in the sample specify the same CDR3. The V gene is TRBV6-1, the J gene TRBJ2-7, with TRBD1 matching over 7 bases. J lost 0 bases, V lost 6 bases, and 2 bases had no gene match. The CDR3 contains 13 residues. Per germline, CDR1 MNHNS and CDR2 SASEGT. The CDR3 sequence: CASRRDSSYEQYF. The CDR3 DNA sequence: TGTGCCAGCAGGAGGGACAGCTCCTACGAGCAGTACTTC.

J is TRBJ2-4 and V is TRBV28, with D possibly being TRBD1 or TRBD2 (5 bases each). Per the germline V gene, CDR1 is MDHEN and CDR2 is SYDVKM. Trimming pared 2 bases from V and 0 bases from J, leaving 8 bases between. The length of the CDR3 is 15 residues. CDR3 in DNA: TGTGCCAGCAGTTTAGAGGGGATAGCCAAAAACATTCAGTACTTC. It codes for CASSLEGIAKNIQYF.

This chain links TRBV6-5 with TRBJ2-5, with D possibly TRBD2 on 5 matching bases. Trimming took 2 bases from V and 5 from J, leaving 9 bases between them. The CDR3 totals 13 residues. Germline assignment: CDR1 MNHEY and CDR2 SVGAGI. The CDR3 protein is CASSYISSETQYF. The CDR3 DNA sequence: TGTGCCAGCAGTTACATCTCTAGCGAGACCCAGTACTTC.

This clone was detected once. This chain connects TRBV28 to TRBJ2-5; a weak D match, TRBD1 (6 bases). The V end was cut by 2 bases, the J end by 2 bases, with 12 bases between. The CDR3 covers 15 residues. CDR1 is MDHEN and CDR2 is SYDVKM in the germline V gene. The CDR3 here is CASSLTLQGQETQYF. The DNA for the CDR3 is TGTGCCAGCAGTTTAACTTTACAGGGACAAGAGACCCAGTACTTC.

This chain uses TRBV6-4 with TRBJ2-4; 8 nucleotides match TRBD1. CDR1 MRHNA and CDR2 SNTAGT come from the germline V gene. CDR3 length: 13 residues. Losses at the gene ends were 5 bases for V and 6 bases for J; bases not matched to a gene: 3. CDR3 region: CASSPGQGNIQYF. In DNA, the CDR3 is TGTGCCAGCAGTCCCGGACAGGGAAACATTCAGTACTTC.

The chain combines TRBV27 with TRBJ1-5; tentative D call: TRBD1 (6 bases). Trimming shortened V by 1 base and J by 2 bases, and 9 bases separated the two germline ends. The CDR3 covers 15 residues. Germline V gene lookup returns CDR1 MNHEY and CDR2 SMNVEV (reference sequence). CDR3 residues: CASSLYAGGNQPQHF. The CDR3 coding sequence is TGTGCCAGCAGTTTATATGCAGGGGGCAATCAGCCCCAGCATTTT.

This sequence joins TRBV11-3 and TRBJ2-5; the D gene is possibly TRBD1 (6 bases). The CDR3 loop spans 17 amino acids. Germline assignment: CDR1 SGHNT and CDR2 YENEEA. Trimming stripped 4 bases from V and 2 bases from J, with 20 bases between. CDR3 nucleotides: TGTGCCAGCAGCTCCGGAGGCACAGGGAAGGGTCAAGAGACCCAGTACTTC. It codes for CASSSGGTGKGQETQYF.

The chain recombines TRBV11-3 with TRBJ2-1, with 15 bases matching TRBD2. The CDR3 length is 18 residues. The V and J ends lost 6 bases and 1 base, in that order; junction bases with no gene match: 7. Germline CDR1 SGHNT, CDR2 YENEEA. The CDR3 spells CASRRTSGRAKSYNEQFF. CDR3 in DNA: TGTGCCAGCAGACGGACTAGCGGGAGGGCCAAATCCTACAATGAGCAGTTCTTC. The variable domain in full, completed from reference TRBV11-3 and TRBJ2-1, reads EAGVVQSPRYKIIEKKQPVAFWCNPISGHNTLYWYLQNLGQGPELLIRYENEEAVDDSQLPKDRFSAERLKGVDSTLKIQPAELGDSAVYLCASRRTSGRAKSYNEQFFGPGTRLTVL.

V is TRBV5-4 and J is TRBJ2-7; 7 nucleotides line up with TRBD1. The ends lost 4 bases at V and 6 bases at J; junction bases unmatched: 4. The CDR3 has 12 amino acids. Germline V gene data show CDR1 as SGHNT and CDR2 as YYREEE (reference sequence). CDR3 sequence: CASSPGTAEQYF. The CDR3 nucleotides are TGTGCCAGCAGCCCGGGGACAGCCGAGCAGTACTTC.

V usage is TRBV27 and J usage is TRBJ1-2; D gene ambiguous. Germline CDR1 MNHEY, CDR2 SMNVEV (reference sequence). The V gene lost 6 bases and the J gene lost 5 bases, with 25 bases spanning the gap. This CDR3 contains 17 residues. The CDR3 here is CASRTPAVSGLPYGYTF. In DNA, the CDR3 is TGTGCCAGCAGAACGCCGGCCGTGTCCGGGTTACCTTATGGCTACACCTTC.

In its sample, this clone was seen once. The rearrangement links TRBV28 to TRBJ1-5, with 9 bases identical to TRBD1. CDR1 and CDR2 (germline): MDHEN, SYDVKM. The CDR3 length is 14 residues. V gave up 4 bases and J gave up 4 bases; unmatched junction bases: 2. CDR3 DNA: TGTGCCAGCAGTTGGGGACAGGGAAATCAGCCCCAGCATTTT. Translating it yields CASSWGQGNQPQHF.

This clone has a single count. The CDR3 DNA is TGTGCCAGCAGCTTGGAAAACAGGGGTTGGGATACGCAGTATTTT. Protein: CASSLENRGWDTQYF. This rearrangement joins TRBV5-8 to TRBJ2-3; TRBD1 matches at 7 bases. From germline, CDR1 is SGHTS and CDR2 YDEGEE. The CDR3 is made up of 15 amino acids. The V gene end was trimmed by 0 bases and the J gene end by 6 bases; junction bases not matched to a gene: 7.

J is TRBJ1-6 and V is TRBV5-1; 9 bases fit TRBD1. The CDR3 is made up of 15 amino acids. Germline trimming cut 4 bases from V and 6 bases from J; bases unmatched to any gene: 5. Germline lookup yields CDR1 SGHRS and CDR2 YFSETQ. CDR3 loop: CASSPGTGSNSPLHF. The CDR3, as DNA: TGCGCCAGCAGCCCGGGGACAGGGAGTAATTCACCCCTCCACTTT.

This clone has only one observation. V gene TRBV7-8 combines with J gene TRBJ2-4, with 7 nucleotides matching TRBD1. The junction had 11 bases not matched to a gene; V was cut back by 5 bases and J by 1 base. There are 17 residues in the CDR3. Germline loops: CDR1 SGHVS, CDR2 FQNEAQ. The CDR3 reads CASSPGLGGNAKNIQYF. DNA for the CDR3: TGTGCCAGCAGCCCGGGGTTAGGGGGCAATGCCAAAAACATTCAGTACTTC.

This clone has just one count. In DNA form, the CDR3 reads TGCGCCAGCAGCCAAGACCACTTCAATGAGCAGTTCTTC. This sequence encodes CASSQDHFNEQFF. The chain joins TRBV4-1 to TRBJ2-1; no reliable D call. The CDR3 length is 13 residues. Germline CDR1 is MGHRA and CDR2 is YSYEKL. The V end was cut by 0 bases, the J end by 6 bases, with 6 bases between.

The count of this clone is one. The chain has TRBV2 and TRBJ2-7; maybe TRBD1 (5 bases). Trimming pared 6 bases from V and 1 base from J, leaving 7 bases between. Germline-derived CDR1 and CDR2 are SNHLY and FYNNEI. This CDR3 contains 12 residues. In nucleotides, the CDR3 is TGTGCCAGCAGCCGGACATCCTACGAGCAGTACTTC. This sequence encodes CASSRTSYEQYF.

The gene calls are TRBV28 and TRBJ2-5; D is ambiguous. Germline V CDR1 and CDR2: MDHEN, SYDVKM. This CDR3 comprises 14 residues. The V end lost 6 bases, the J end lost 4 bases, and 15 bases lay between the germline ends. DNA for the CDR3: TGTGCCAGCAGACAAATAAGGGATGCAGAGACCCAGTACTTC. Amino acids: CASRQIRDAETQYF.

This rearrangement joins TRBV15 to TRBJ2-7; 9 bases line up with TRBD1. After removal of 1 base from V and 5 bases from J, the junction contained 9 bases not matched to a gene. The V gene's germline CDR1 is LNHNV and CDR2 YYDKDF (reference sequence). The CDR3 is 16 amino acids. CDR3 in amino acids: CATSRVGGDRDHEQYF. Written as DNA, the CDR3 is TGTGCCACCAGCAGAGTAGGCGGGGACAGGGACCACGAGCAGTACTTC. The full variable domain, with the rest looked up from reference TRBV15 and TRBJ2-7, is DAMVIQNPRYQVTQFGKPVTLSCSQTLNHNVMYWYQQKSSQAPKLLFHYYDKDFNNEADTPDNFQSRRPNTSFCFLDIRSPGLGDTAMYLCATSRVGGDRDHEQYFGPGTRLTVT.

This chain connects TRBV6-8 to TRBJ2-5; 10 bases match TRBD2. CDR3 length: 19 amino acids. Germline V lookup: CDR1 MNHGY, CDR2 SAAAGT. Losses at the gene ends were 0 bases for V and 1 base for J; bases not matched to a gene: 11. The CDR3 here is CASSYSTSGVLRAQETQYF. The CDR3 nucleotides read TGTGCCAGCAGTTACTCTACTAGCGGGGTCTTAAGGGCCCAAGAGACCCAGTACTTC.

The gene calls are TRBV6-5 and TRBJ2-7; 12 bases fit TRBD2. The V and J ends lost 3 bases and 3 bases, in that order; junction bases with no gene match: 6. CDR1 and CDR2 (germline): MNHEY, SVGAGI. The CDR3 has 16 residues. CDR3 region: CASSYGTSGLNYEQYF. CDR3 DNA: TGTGCCAGCAGTTATGGGACTAGCGGGCTGAACTACGAGCAGTACTTC.

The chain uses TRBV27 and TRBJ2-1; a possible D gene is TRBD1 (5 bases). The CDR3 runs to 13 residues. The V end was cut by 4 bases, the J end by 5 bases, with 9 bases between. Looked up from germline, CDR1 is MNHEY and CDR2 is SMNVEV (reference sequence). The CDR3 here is CASSSLQDNEQFF. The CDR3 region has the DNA TGTGCCAGCAGTTCTTTACAGGACAATGAGCAGTTCTTC.

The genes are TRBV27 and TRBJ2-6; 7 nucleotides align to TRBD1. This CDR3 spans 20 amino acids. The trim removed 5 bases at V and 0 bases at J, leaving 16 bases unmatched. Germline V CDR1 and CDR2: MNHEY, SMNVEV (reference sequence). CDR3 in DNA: TGTGCCAGCAGTCTTTGGGGAACAGGGGACCTGTTCTCTGGGGCCAACGTCCTGACTTTC. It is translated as CASSLWGTGDLFSGANVLTF.

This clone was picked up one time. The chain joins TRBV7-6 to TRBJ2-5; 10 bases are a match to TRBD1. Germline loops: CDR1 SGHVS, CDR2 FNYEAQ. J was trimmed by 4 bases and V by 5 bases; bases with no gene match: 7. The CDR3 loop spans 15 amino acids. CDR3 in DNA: TGTGCCAGCAGCCCCGGGACAGGGGTATTAGAGACCCAGTACTTC. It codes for CASSPGTGVLETQYF.

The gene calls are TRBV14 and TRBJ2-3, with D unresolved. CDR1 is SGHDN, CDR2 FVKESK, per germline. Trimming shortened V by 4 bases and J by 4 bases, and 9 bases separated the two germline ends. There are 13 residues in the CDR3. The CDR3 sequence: CASSPFGSDTQYF. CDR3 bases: TGTGCCAGCAGCCCGTTTGGGTCAGATACGCAGTATTTT.